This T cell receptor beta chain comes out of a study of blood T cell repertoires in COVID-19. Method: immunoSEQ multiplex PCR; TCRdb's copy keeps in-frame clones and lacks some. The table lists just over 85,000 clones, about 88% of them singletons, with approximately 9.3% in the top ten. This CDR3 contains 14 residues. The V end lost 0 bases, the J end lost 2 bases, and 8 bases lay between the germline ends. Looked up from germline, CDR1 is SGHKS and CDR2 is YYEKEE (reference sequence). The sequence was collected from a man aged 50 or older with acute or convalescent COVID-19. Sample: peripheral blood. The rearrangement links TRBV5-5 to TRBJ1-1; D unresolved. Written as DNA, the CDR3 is TGTGCCAGCAGCTTGGTTGGCAGTAACACTGAAGCTTTCTTT. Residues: CASSLVGSNTEAFF. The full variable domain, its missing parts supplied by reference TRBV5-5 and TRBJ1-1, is DAGVTQSPTHLIKTRGQQVTLRCSPISGHKSVSWYQQVLGQGPQFIFQYYEKEERGRGNFPDRFSARQFPNYSSELNVNALLLGDSALYLCASSLVGSNTEAFFGQGTRLTVV.